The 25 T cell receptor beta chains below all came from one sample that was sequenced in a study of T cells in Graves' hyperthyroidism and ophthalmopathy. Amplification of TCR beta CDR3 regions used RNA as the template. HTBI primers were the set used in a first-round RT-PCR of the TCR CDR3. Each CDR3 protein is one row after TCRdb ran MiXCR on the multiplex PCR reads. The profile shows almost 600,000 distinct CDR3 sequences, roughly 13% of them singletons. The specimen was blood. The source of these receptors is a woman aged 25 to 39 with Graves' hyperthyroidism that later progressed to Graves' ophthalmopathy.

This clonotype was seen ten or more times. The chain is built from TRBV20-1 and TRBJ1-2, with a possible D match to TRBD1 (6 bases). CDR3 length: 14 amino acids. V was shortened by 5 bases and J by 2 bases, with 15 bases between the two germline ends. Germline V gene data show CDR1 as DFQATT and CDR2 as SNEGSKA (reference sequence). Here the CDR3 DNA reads TGCAGTGCTCCCGACCTTGGGGGCAACTATGGCTACACCTTC. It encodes CSAPDLGGNYGYTF.

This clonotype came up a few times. The CDR3 loop is CAWSEEGLAGAYEQYF. CDR3 nucleotide sequence: TGTGCCTGGAGCGAAGAGGGACTAGCGGGAGCCTACGAGCAGTACTTC. The chain links TRBV30 to TRBJ2-7; 14 bases are shared with TRBD2. Germline V CDR1 and CDR2: GTSNPN, SVGIG (reference sequence). Germline trimming cut 3 bases from V and 2 bases from J; bases unmatched to any gene: 6. The CDR3 runs 16 residues.

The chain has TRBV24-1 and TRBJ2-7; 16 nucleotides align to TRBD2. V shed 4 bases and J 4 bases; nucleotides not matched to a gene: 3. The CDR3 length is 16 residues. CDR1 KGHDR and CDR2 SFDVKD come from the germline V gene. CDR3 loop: CATSDAGLAGGYEQYF. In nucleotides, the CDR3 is TGTGCCACCAGTGACGCGGGACTAGCGGGAGGGTACGAGCAGTACTTC.

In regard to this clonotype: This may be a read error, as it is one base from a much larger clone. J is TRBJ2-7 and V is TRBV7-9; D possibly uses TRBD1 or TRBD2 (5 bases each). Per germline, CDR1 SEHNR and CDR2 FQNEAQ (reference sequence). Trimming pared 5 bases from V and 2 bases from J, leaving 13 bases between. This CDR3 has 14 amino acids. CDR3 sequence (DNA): TGTGCCAGCAGCGTACTGACGGGACCCTACGAGCAGTACTTC. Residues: CASSVLTGPYEQYF.

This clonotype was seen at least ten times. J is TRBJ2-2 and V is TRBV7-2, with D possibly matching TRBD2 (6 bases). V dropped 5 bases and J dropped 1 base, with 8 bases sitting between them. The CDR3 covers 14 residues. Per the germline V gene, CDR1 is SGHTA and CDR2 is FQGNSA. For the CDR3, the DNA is TGTGCCAGCAGCCCGGGACTGAACACCGGGGAGCTGTTTTTT. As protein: CASSPGLNTGELFF.

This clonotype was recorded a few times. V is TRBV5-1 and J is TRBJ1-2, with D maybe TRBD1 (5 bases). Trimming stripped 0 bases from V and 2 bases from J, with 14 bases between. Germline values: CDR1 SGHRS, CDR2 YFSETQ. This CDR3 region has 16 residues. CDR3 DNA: TGCGCCAGCAGCTTGGAGACGGGACCAAAGAACTATGGCTACACCTTC. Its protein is CASSLETGPKNYGYTF.

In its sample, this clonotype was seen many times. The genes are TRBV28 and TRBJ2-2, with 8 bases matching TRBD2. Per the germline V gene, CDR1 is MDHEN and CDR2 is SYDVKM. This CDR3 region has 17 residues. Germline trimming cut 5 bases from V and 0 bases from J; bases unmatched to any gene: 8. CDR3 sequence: CASSASLTSANTGELFF. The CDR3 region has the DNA TGTGCCAGCAGTGCCTCCCTGACTAGCGCGAACACCGGGGAGCTGTTTTTT.

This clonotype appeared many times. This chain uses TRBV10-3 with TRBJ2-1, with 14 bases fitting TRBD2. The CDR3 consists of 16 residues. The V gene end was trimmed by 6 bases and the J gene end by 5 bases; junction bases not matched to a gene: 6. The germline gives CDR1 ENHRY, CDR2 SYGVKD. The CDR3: CAIRGLAGDSNNEQFF. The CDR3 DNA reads TGTGCCATCAGGGGACTAGCGGGAGACAGTAACAATGAGCAGTTCTTC.

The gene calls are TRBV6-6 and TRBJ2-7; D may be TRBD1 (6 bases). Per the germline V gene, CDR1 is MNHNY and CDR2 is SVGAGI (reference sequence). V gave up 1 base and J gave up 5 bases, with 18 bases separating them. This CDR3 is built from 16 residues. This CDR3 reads CASSYYPGEKLNEQYF. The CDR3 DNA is TGTGCCAGCAGTTACTATCCAGGGGAGAAGTTGAACGAGCAGTACTTC.

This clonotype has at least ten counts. CDR3 coding DNA: TGTGCCAGCCACGGCGGGAGAGGTGAGCAGTACTTC. Its translation: CASHGGRGEQYF. V and J are TRBV6-1 and TRBJ2-7; 7 bases align to TRBD2. CDR1 is MNHNS and CDR2 is SASEGT in the germline V gene. This CDR3 has 12 residues. Trimming took 8 bases from V and 7 from J; bases not matched to a gene: 8.

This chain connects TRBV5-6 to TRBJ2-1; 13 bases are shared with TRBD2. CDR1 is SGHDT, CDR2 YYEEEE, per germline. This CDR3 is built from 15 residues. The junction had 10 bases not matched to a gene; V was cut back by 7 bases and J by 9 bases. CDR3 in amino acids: CASVSLGLAGIEQFF. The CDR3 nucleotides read TGTGCCAGCGTTTCATTGGGACTAGCGGGAATTGAGCAGTTCTTC.

The CDR3 spells CASSPQRRRNEKLFF. CDR3 sequence (DNA): TGTGCCAGCTCACCACAGAGACGGCGTAATGAAAAACTGTTTTTT. This chain uses TRBV18 with TRBJ1-4; D is unresolved. With 1 base removed from V and 4 bases from J, the gap between germline ends came to 10 bases. The CDR3 totals 15 residues. Germline CDR1 is KGHSH and CDR2 is LQKENI.

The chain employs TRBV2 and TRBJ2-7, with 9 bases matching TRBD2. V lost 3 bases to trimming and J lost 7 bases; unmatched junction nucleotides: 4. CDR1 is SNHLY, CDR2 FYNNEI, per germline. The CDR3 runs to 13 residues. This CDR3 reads CASSDPLAGEQYF. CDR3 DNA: TGTGCCAGCAGTGATCCACTAGCGGGTGAGCAGTACTTC.

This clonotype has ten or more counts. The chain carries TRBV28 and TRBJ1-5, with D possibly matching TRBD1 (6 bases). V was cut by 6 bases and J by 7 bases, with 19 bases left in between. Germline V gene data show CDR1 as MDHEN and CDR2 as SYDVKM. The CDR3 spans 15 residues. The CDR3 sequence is CASSSGGGLRQPQHF. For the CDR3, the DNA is TGTGCCAGCAGCTCCGGTGGGGGGCTGCGACAGCCCCAGCATTTT.

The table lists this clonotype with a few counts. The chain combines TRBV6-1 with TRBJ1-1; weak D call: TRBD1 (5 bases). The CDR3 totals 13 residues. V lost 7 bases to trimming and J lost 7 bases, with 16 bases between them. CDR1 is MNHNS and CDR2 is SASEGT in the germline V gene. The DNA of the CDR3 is TGTGCCAGCACACCCCCCGGGGCGGGTGAAGCTTTCTTT. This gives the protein CASTPPGAGEAFF.

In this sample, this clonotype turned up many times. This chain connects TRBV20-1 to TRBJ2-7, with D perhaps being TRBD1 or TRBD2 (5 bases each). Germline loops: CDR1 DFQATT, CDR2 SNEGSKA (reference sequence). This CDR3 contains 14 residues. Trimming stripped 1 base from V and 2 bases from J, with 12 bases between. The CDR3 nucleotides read TGCAGTGCTAGAGTACCGGGACGAACCTACGAGCAGTACTTC. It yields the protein CSARVPGRTYEQYF.

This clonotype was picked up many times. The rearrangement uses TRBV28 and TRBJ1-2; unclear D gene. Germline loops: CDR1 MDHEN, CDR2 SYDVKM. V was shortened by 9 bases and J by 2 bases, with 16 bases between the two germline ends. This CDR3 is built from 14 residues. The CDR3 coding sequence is TGTGCCAGTTCCATAAGTGGGAGAAACTATGGCTACACCTTC. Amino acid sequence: CASSISGRNYGYTF.

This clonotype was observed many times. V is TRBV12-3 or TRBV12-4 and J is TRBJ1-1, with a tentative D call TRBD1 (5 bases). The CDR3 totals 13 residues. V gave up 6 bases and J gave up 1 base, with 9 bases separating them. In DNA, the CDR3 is TGTGCCAGCAGGTGGGGGTCGAACACTGAAGCTTTCTTT. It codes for CASRWGSNTEAFF.

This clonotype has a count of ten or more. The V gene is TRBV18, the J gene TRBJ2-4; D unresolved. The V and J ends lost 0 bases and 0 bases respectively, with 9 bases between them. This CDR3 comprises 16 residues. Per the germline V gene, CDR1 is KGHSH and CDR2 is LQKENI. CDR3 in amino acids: CASSPPRALAKNIQYF. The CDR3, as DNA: TGTGCCAGCTCACCACCGAGAGCCCTAGCCAAAAACATTCAGTACTTC.

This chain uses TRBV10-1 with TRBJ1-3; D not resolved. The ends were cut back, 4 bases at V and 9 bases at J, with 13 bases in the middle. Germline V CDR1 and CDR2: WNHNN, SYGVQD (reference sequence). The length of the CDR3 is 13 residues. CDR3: CASSADLRGTIYF. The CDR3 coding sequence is TGCGCCAGCAGTGCGGACTTACGGGGCACCATATATTTT.

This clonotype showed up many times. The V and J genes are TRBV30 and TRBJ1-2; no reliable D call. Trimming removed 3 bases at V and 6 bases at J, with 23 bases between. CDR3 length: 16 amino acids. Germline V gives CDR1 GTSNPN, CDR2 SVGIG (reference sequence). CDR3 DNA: TGTGCCTGGAGACGACTGACTTTGGACTTGGGTAATGGCTACACCTTC. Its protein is CAWRRLTLDLGNGYTF.

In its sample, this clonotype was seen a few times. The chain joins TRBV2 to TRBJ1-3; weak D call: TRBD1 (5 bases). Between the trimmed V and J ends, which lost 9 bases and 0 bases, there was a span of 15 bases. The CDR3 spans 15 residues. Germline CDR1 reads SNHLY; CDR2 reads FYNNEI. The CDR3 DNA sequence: TGTGCCAGAATTAATCCAGGGCTCTCTGGAAACACCATATATTTT. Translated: CARINPGLSGNTIYF.

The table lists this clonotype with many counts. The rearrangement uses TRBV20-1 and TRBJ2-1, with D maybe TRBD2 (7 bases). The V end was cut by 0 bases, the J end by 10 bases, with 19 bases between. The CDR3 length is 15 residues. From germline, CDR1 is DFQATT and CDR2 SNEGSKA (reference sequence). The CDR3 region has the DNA TGCAGTGCTAGAGAGTGGGGGGGCAGGACAAGCGAGCAGTTCTTC. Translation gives CSAREWGGRTSEQFF.

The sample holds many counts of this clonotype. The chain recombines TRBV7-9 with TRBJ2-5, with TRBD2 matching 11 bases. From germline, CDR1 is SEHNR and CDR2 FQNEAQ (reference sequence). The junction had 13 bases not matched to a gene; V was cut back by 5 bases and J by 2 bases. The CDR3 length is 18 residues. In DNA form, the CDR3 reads TGTGCCAGCAGCGGGACGACGACGACTAGCGGGGTTCAAGAGACCCAGTACTTC. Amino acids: CASSGTTTTSGVQETQYF.

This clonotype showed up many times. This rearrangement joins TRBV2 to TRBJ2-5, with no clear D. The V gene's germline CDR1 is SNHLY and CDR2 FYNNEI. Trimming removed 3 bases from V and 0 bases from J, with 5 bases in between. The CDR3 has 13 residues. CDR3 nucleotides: TGTGCCAGCAGTGATGGGTACCAAGAGACCCAGTACTTC. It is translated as CASSDGYQETQYF.